This record looks at one T cell receptor beta chain sequence and its context. Antigen specificity is unknown. Second doses at about 4 or about 12 weeks were pooled. Losses at the gene ends were 4 bases for V and 6 bases for J; bases not matched to a gene: 2. Germline CDR1 and CDR2: SGHTA and FQGNSA. This CDR3 is 14 amino acids long. This record comes from a study of T cell responses to AZD1222 COVID-19 vaccine. TCRdb's copy holds only in-frame clones and misses some; the assay was immunoSEQ multiplex PCR. This repertoire shows around 58,000 clones, around 90% found once; its top ten account for roughly 15%. Overall study results and limits: Scientists sampled the repertoires only once the peak T cell response had passed. Among spike-specific TCRs, nearly half reportedly target unmutated variant regions.

The receptor comes from an adult who received the AZD1222 COVID-19 vaccine. The sample consisted of peripheral blood, taken 28 days after the second AZD1222 dose. The V gene is TRBV7-2, the J gene TRBJ1-5; TRBD1 matches at 11 bases. CDR3 loop: CASSSGQGVQPQHF. The CDR3 coding sequence is TGTGCCAGCAGCTCGGGACAGGGGGTTCAGCCCCAGCATTTT.